A single sample gave rise to the 11 T cell receptor beta chains below, sequenced in a study of blood T cell repertoires in COVID-19. Libraries were prepared by immunoSEQ multiplex PCR; TCRdb keeps only in-frame clonotypes and omits some of them. In the table there are more than 95,000 clones, 85% of which are singletons. The sample consisted of peripheral blood. Receptor source: a woman at least 80 years old with acute or convalescent COVID-19.

This rearrangement joins TRBV6-2 or TRBV6-3 to TRBJ1-2; a possible D gene is TRBD1 (5 bases). The germline V and J ends were trimmed by 0 bases and 4 bases, with 18 bases remaining between them. Germline V gene lookup returns CDR1 MNHEY and CDR2 SVGEGT. The CDR3 is 17 amino acids. CDR3 in amino acids: CASSYSPAGERFYGYTF. The CDR3 nucleotides are TGTGCCAGCAGTTACTCTCCGGCGGGGGAGCGGTTCTATGGCTACACCTTC.

Remarks on this clone: Just one base apart from a much larger clone, this may be a read error. The chain is built from TRBV12-3 or TRBV12-4 and TRBJ2-2; D call uncertain. The V end lost 6 bases, the J end lost 3 bases, and 5 bases lay between the germline ends. CDR3 length: 12 residues. In DNA, the CDR3 is TGTGCCAGCAGGCGAGACACCGGGGAGCTGTTTTTT. Translated: CASRRDTGELFF.

The rearrangement joins TRBV5-4 to TRBJ2-5; TRBD2 agrees at 13 bases. There are 16 residues in the CDR3. V trimming: 0 bases; J trimming: 3 bases; junction bases outside the gene matches: 2. Looked up from germline, CDR1 is SGHNT and CDR2 is YYREEE (reference sequence). CDR3 amino acids: CASSLGGLAGEETQYF. The CDR3 DNA sequence: TGTGCCAGCAGCTTGGGAGGACTAGCGGGGGAAGAGACCCAGTACTTC. Variable domain in full (rest from reference TRBV5-4 and TRBJ2-5): ETGVTQSPTHLIKTRGQQVTLRCSSQSGHNTVSWYQQALGQGPQFIFQYYREEENGRGNFPPRFSGLQFPNYSSELNVNALELDDSALYLCASSLGGLAGEETQYFGPGTRLLVL.

The chain uses TRBV27 and TRBJ2-7; a weak D match, TRBD2 (5 bases). The CDR3 length is 13 residues. V shed 7 bases and J shed 5 bases, with 15 bases lying between them. The germline gives CDR1 MNHEY, CDR2 SMNVEV (reference sequence). CDR3 protein: CASTPGVRHEQYV. CDR3 sequence (DNA): TGTGCCAGCACCCCCGGGGTCCGTCACGAGCAGTACGTC.

The rearrangement uses TRBV5-4 and TRBJ2-3, with D perhaps TRBD1 (6 bases). This CDR3 region has 16 residues. The germline gives CDR1 SGHNT, CDR2 YYREEE (reference sequence). Trimming took 0 bases from V and 0 from J, leaving 11 bases between them. The CDR3 reads CASSLVTGSSTDTQYF. CDR3 bases: TGTGCCAGCAGCTTGGTGACAGGTTCTAGCACAGATACGCAGTATTTT. Supplemented by reference TRBV5-4 and TRBJ2-3, the full variable domain reads ETGVTQSPTHLIKTRGQQVTLRCSSQSGHNTVSWYQQALGQGPQFIFQYYREEENGRGNFPPRFSGLQFPNYSSELNVNALELDDSALYLCASSLVTGSSTDTQYFGPGTRLTVL.

The J gene is TRBJ1-1, the V gene TRBV5-6, with D possibly TRBD1 on 5 matching bases. Germline values: CDR1 SGHDT, CDR2 YYEEEE. The CDR3 is 15 residues long. V was pared by 7 bases and J by 1 base, with 17 bases between. As DNA, the CDR3 is TGTGCCAGCTGCGGGACCGGGACCGCGAACACTGAAGCTTTCTTT. Its protein product is CASCGTGTANTEAFF. Full variable domain (outside the CDR3, taken from reference TRBV5-6 and TRBJ1-1): DAGVTQSPTHLIKTRGQQVTLRCSPKSGHDTVSWYQQALGQGPQFIFQYYEEEERQRGNFPDRFSGHQFPNYSSELNVNALLLGDSALYLCASCGTGTANTEAFFGQGTRLTVV.

The chain combines TRBV2 with TRBJ1-5, with 8 bases lining up with TRBD1. V was clipped by 5 bases and J by 5 bases; unmatched bases: 5. CDR3 length: 14 amino acids. The V gene's germline CDR1 is SNHLY and CDR2 FYNNEI. Written as DNA, the CDR3 is TGTGCCAGCAGTTACACAGGGGGTTATCAGCCCCAGCATTTT. Amino acids: CASSYTGGYQPQHF.

The gene calls are TRBV4-3 and TRBJ1-3; TRBD1 matches 7 bases. The J segment lost 0 bases and the V segment lost 5 bases, leaving 4 bases of the junction unmatched. There are 15 residues in the CDR3. CDR1 and CDR2 (germline): LGHNA, YSLEER. Here the CDR3 DNA reads TGCGCCAGCAGCGAAGGGACAGACTCTGGAAACACCATATATTTT. It yields the protein CASSEGTDSGNTIYF.

The genes are TRBV2 and TRBJ2-5, with D uncertain. Germline CDR1 SNHLY, CDR2 FYNNEI. CDR3 length: 13 amino acids. The ends were cut back, 7 bases at V and 1 base at J, with 10 bases in the middle. The CDR3 DNA sequence: TGTGCCAGCACATTGGGCCTCCAAGAGACCCAGTACTTC. This encodes CASTLGLQETQYF.

The V call is TRBV7-9, the J call TRBJ2-1, with D perhaps TRBD2 (6 bases). The CDR3 is 19 residues long. The V gene's germline CDR1 is SEHNR and CDR2 FQNEAQ (reference sequence). V was shortened by 2 bases and J by 0 bases, with 20 bases between the two germline ends. CDR3 sequence (DNA): TGTGCCAGCAGCTTAAGCCGACTAACGGGGGTGGGCTCCTACAATGAGCAGTTCTTC. Translating it yields CASSLSRLTGVGSYNEQFF.

The V and J genes are TRBV27 and TRBJ1-1, with D tentatively TRBD1 (6 bases). CDR3 length: 13 residues. V lost 8 bases to trimming and J lost 4 bases, with 14 bases between them. Germline V CDR1 and CDR2: MNHEY, SMNVEV (reference sequence). The chain's CDR3 is CASGQGQPTEAFF. For the CDR3, the DNA is TGTGCCAGCGGCCAAGGACAGCCCACTGAAGCTTTCTTT.